Presented here are 19 T cell receptor beta chains from one specimen sequenced in a study of control samples from healthy donors and cancer patients. Some clones are missing from TCRdb's copy, which holds only in-frame ones; the method was immunoSEQ multiplex PCR. Among roughly 41,000 clones listed, around 94% were seen once. Input material: blood. Every receptor here comes from a man between 60 and 75 years old in good health.

The chain is built from TRBV2 and TRBJ2-7, with D maybe TRBD1 (6 bases). The V end was cut by 3 bases, the J end by 0 bases, with 15 bases between. In germline, CDR1 is SNHLY, CDR2 FYNNEI. This CDR3 region has 16 residues. This CDR3 is CASSEGPTGNSYEQYF. DNA of the CDR3: TGTGCCAGCAGTGAGGGCCCTACAGGGAACTCCTACGAGCAGTACTTC.

This chain connects TRBV3-1 (or the pseudogene TRBV3-2) to TRBJ2-2, with 11 bases lining up with TRBD1. CDR1 and CDR2 from the germline V gene are LGHDT and YNNKEL (reference sequence). J gave up 4 bases and V 2 bases, and 3 bases lay outside the gene matches. The length of the CDR3 is 16 residues. The CDR3: CASSQRTGGFTGELFF. The CDR3 DNA reads as TGTGCCAGCAGCCAACGGACAGGGGGCTTCACCGGGGAGCTGTTTTTT.

As regards this clone: This sample includes further DNA sequences coding for the same CDR3. CDR3 in DNA: TGTGCCAGTAGTCTGGGACTCTCCACAGATACGCAGTATTTT. Amino acids: CASSLGLSTDTQYF. The gene calls are TRBV19 and TRBJ2-3, with TRBD2 as a possible D gene (6 bases). Trimming pared 5 bases from V and 2 bases from J, leaving 11 bases between. The CDR3 extends over 14 amino acids. In germline, CDR1 is LNHDA, CDR2 SQIVND (reference sequence).

This clone was seen a single time. The chain combines TRBV13 with TRBJ1-4; 9 bases fit TRBD1. This CDR3 has 17 amino acids. The junction had 16 bases not matched to a gene; V was cut back by 5 bases and J by 9 bases. The germline V gene encodes CDR1 PRHDT and CDR2 FYEKMQ (reference sequence). The CDR3 DNA reads as TGTGCCAGCAGCCGTCATTCCCGGGACAGGGATATGAAAAAACTGTTTTTT. Translated: CASSRHSRDRDMKKLFF.

The rearrangement links TRBV7-8 to TRBJ1-4; D unclear. Trimming cost V 7 bases and J 0 bases, with 18 bases left between them. The germline V gene encodes CDR1 SGHVS and CDR2 FQNEAQ. The CDR3 covers 17 residues. The chain's CDR3 is CASTTTPLRPTNEKLFF. The CDR3 bases are TGTGCCAGCACCACCACCCCCCTTAGACCAACTAATGAAAAACTGTTTTTT.

The chain joins TRBV7-2 to TRBJ2-7; D ambiguous. V was trimmed by 0 bases and J by 0 bases, leaving 6 bases between them. The germline V gene has CDR1 SGHTA and CDR2 FQGNSA. This CDR3 contains 14 residues. CDR3 sequence: CASSLADTSYEQYF. DNA for the CDR3: TGTGCCAGCAGCTTAGCGGATACCTCCTACGAGCAGTACTTC.

The rearrangement links TRBV12-5 to TRBJ1-2; D is ambiguous. Trimming took 0 bases from V and 4 from J, leaving 12 bases between them. The CDR3 has 15 residues. Germline V gene sequence: CDR1 LGHNT, CDR2 FRNRAP. In nucleotides, the CDR3 is TGTGCTAGTGGTTTGGTACCAGCCACCTTCTATGGCTACACCTTC. Its protein is CASGLVPATFYGYTF.

The chain employs TRBV20-1 and TRBJ1-3; tentatively, D is TRBD1 (5 bases). Germline V lookup: CDR1 DFQATT, CDR2 SNEGSKA (reference sequence). This CDR3 comprises 15 residues. Trimming took off 3 bases at V and 0 bases at J, with 12 bases between the two ends. CDR3 amino acids: CSASTGTFSGNTIYF. CDR3 DNA: TGCAGTGCTAGTACTGGGACGTTCTCTGGAAACACCATATATTTT.

The chain has TRBV5-1 and TRBJ1-2; a weak D match, TRBD1 (6 bases). Trimming stripped 0 bases from V and 4 bases from J, with 10 bases between. The germline V gene encodes CDR1 SGHRS and CDR2 YFSETQ. The CDR3 is made up of 14 amino acids. CDR3 in amino acids: CASSLGWGLYGYTF. The CDR3 DNA follows: TGCGCCAGCAGCTTGGGATGGGGGCTCTATGGCTACACCTTC. Full variable domain (remainder filled in from reference TRBV5-1 and TRBJ1-2): KAGVTQTPRYLIKTRGQQVTLSCSPISGHRSVSWYQQTPGQGLQFLFEYFSETQRNKGNFPGRFSGRQFSNSRSEMNVSTLELGDSALYLCASSLGWGLYGYTFGSGTRLTVV.

The chain has TRBV27 and TRBJ2-1, with 9 bases aligning to TRBD2. Germline V gene sequence: CDR1 MNHEY, CDR2 SMNVEV (reference sequence). The CDR3 covers 15 residues. V shed 5 bases and J 12 bases; nucleotides not matched to a gene: 14. The CDR3, as DNA: TGTGCCAGCAGTATCCGGGGTAGCGGGAGCTCGTGGCAGTTCTTC. This codes for CASSIRGSGSSWQFF.

This chain uses TRBV5-5 with TRBJ1-5; D possibly corresponds to TRBD1 (5 bases). V was pared by 4 bases and J by 1 base, with 15 bases between. The CDR3 has 16 amino acids. The V gene's germline CDR1 is SGHKS and CDR2 YYEKEE (reference sequence). CDR3 DNA sequence: TGTGCCAGCAGCCGGGACGGCACGGGGAGCAATCAGCCCCAGCATTTT. Encoded protein: CASSRDGTGSNQPQHF.

The V and J genes are TRBV4-1 and TRBJ2-7; 7 bases agree with TRBD2. This CDR3 is built from 16 residues. The germline CDR1 and CDR2 sequences are MGHRA and YSYEKL. The V gene end was trimmed by 4 bases and the J gene end by 5 bases; junction bases not matched to a gene: 14. The CDR3 nucleotides are TGCGCCAGCAGCCTAGGGGTAGGGACTACCGCTGACGAGCAGTACTTC. This encodes CASSLGVGTTADEQYF.

The gene calls are TRBV23-1 and TRBJ2-5; 9 bases align to TRBD2. TRBV23-1 carries the ORF label, with uncertain function. This CDR3 spans 18 amino acids. V lost 4 bases, J lost 5 bases, and 17 bases stayed unmatched. CDR3: CASSRRVRLADTKETQYF. CDR3 DNA: TGCGCCAGCAGTCGGCGGGTTAGACTAGCGGATACTAAGGAGACCCAGTACTTC.

The V gene is TRBV28, the J gene TRBJ2-1; no firm D call. This CDR3 is built from 12 residues. V lost 9 bases and J lost 2, with 8 bases in between. The germline V gene has CDR1 MDHEN and CDR2 SYDVKM. The CDR3 here is CASCATYNEQFF. CDR3 coding DNA: TGTGCCAGTTGTGCAACCTACAATGAGCAGTTCTTC. Drawing the rest from reference TRBV28 and TRBJ2-1, the complete variable domain is DVKVTQSSRYLVKRTGEKVFLECVQDMDHENMFWYRQDPGLGLRLIYFSYDVKMKEKGDIPEGYSVSREKKERFSLILESASTNQTSMYLCASCATYNEQFFGPGTRLTVL.

CDR3 sequence (DNA): TGTGCCAGCAGCGTAGAAGACAGCTCTGGAAACACCATATATTTT. This codes for CASSVEDSSGNTIYF. The V gene is TRBV9, the J gene TRBJ1-3; D may be TRBD1 (5 bases). Trimming left V 0 bases short and J 0 bases short, with 7 bases between. Looked up from germline, CDR1 is SGDLS and CDR2 is YYNGEE. This CDR3 is 15 amino acids long.

The CDR3 sequence is CASSPNSDYEQYF. For the CDR3, the DNA is TGTGCCAGCAGCCCCAACTCGGACTACGAGCAGTACTTC. The rearrangement uses TRBV7-9 and TRBJ2-7; no firm D call. This CDR3 contains 13 residues. Deletions cut 5 bases from V and 3 bases from J, with 11 bases between. Germline CDR1 reads SEHNR; CDR2 reads FQNEAQ (reference sequence).

The rearrangement uses TRBV3-1 (or the pseudogene TRBV3-2) and TRBJ1-4, with D perhaps TRBD1 (5 bases). Germline loops: CDR1 LGHDT, CDR2 YNNKEL (reference sequence). The CDR3 runs 16 residues. Trimming left V 0 bases short and J 7 bases short, with 15 bases between. CDR3 amino acids: CASSQDLGRVGEKLFF. CDR3 DNA sequence: TGTGCCAGCAGCCAAGATCTGGGCAGGGTGGGTGAAAAACTGTTTTTT.

The V gene is TRBV14, the J gene TRBJ2-5; no clear D gene. CDR3 length: 13 amino acids. Trimming pared 0 bases from V and 3 bases from J, leaving 5 bases between. Per germline, CDR1 SGHDN and CDR2 FVKESK. CDR3 protein: CASSQDLEETQYF. The CDR3 bases are TGTGCCAGCAGCCAAGATCTTGAAGAGACCCAGTACTTC.

In this sample, this clone turned up once. In nucleotides, the CDR3 is TGTGCCAGCAGTGAAAGTCCGCCCCCGGGCACAGATACGCAGTATTTT. It encodes CASSESPPPGTDTQYF. The chain employs TRBV6-1 and TRBJ2-3; D remains ambiguous. The CDR3 runs to 16 residues. V lost 2 bases and J 1 base, leaving 13 bases between the germline ends. The V gene's germline CDR1 is MNHNS and CDR2 SASEGT.